This T cell receptor beta chain comes out of a study of CD8 T cells in ankylosing spondylitis. Findings and limits, study-wide: Blood of patients with ankylosing spondylitis appeared to be characterized by a TCR beta motif of eight or nine highly homologous variants. Matched ankylosing spondylitis synovial fluid reportedly showed significant enrichment of disease-linked clones.

A few counts support this clonotype. Its cognate antigen is unknown. Trimming took 1 base from V and 2 from J; bases not matched to a gene: 7. The germline gives CDR1 MGHRA, CDR2 YSYEKL. This CDR3 comprises 17 residues. TCRdb reprocessed the 5' RACE reads via MiXCR and lists one record per CDR3 protein. The repertoire has 300,000 to 400,000 distinct CDR3 sequences, about 15% of them found once; the top ten carry approximately 1.1%. The rearrangement links TRBV4-1 to TRBJ2-3, with 9 bases fitting TRBD2. This receptor was obtained from a male donor with ankylosing spondylitis or in good health (not recorded which). The sample taken for sequencing was blood, either unsorted or a sorted T cell fraction (not recorded which). The CDR3 bases are TGCGCCAGCAGCCAAGGCCCGCGGGGGGGGATCACAGATACGCAGTATTTT. It codes for CASSQGPRGGITDTQYF.